These 20 T cell receptor beta chains were sequenced from one sample in a study of T cells in Graves' hyperthyroidism and ophthalmopathy. TCR beta CDR3 regions were amplified from RNA. During a first-round RT-PCR of the TCR CDR3, the HTBI primer set was used. TCRdb recomputed calls from the multiplex PCR reads with MiXCR, one row per CDR3 protein. In the table there are around 520,000 distinct CDR3 sequences, 13% to 15% of which are singletons. Source material: blood. Every receptor here comes from a woman aged 18-35 years with Graves' hyperthyroidism.

This clonotype was seen at least ten times. The V gene is TRBV9, the J gene TRBJ2-5, with D hard to call. Germline CDR1 SGDLS, CDR2 YYNGEE. There are 14 residues in the CDR3. V gave up 0 bases and J gave up 0 bases, with 6 bases separating them. This CDR3 is CASSVDLDQETQYF. For the CDR3, the DNA is TGTGCCAGCAGCGTAGACCTAGACCAAGAGACCCAGTACTTC.

This sequence joins TRBV7-2 and TRBJ1-1; D may be TRBD1 (6 bases). The CDR3 loop spans 16 amino acids. V dropped 5 bases and J dropped 0 bases, with 16 bases sitting between them. Germline V gene sequence: CDR1 SGHTA, CDR2 FQGNSA. The CDR3 spells CASSRDRLGMNTEAFF. In DNA, the CDR3 is TGTGCCAGCAGCCGCGACAGGTTGGGAATGAACACTGAAGCTTTCTTT. Filled out from reference TRBV7-2 and TRBJ1-1, the complete variable domain reads GAGVSQSPSNKVTEKGKDVELRCDPISGHTALYWYRQSLGQGLEFLIYFQGNSAPDKSGLPSDRFSAERTGGSVSTLTIQRTQQEDSAVYLCASSRDRLGMNTEAFFGQGTRLTVV.

In this sample, this clonotype turned up a few times. This chain links TRBV9 with TRBJ2-2; D gene unclear. CDR1 is SGDLS, CDR2 YYNGEE, per germline. The length of the CDR3 is 15 residues. Trimming left V 0 bases short and J 8 bases short, with 14 bases between. The CDR3 bases are TGTGCCAGCAGCGTAGGCGGTATATCCGGAGGGGAGCTGTTTTTT. As protein: CASSVGGISGGELFF.

The sample holds many counts of this clonotype. The J gene is TRBJ1-5, the V gene TRBV30; D remains unclear. CDR3 length: 14 residues. The germline V gene has CDR1 GTSNPN and CDR2 SVGIG (reference sequence). V lost 0 bases, J lost 4 bases, and 10 bases lay in between. Here the CDR3 reads CAWSVRTDNQPQHF. The CDR3 nucleotides read TGTGCCTGGAGTGTAAGGACGGATAATCAGCCCCAGCATTTT.

This clonotype was picked up a small number of times. The V gene is TRBV15, the J gene TRBJ1-2; D unclear. The germline V and J ends were trimmed by 2 bases and 7 bases, with 11 bases remaining between them. The CDR3 length is 13 residues. The germline gives CDR1 LNHNV, CDR2 YYDKDF (reference sequence). CDR3 bases: TGTGCCACCAGCAGACCCGCAGCTTTTGGCTACACCTTC. This gives the protein CATSRPAAFGYTF.

This chain's CDR3 is CASSFQSGYGYTF. CDR3 DNA sequence: TGTGCCAGCAGCTTCCAAAGTGGCTATGGCTACACCTTC. This rearrangement joins TRBV7-3 to TRBJ1-2; D ambiguous. CDR3 length: 13 amino acids. CDR1 and CDR2 (germline): SGHTA, FQGTGA. The V end was cut by 3 bases, the J end by 4 bases, with 9 bases between.

This clonotype was seen at least ten times. The chain uses TRBV27 and TRBJ2-1, with TRBD2 matching over 7 bases. The CDR3 runs to 17 residues. CDR1 MNHEY and CDR2 SMNVEV come from the germline V gene (reference sequence). J lost 3 bases, V lost 3 bases, and 11 bases had no gene match. CDR3 in DNA: TGTGCCAGCAGTTTGTTGCCTAGCGGAACCAACTACAATGAGCAGTTCTTC. Translation: CASSLLPSGTNYNEQFF.

Of note for this clonotype: A much larger clone lies one base from this, so it may be a read error. The chain combines TRBV7-3 with TRBJ2-5, with a weak D call TRBD2 (6 bases). The J call may not be correct, given that the DNA end is closer to TRBJ2-1. CDR3 size: 14 residues. CDR1 and CDR2 from the germline V gene are SGHTA and FQGTGA. CDR3 sequence reads: CASSFGLPMETQFF. CDR3 DNA: TGTGCCAGCAGCTTCGGACTACCGATGGAGACCCAGTTCTTC.

This clonotype appeared many times. The V call is TRBV27, the J call TRBJ1-2; no clear D. This CDR3 has 15 amino acids. CDR1 is MNHEY and CDR2 is SMNVEV in the germline V gene (reference sequence). Trimming removed 5 bases from V and 0 bases from J, with 13 bases in between. DNA of the CDR3: TGTGCCAGCAGTCCCAAGGACTGGACTAACTATGGCTACACCTTC. As protein: CASSPKDWTNYGYTF.

This clonotype has at least ten counts. This chain links TRBV2 with TRBJ2-3, with a possible D match to TRBD1 (6 bases). The CDR3 contains 21 residues. Trimming removed 6 bases from V and 0 bases from J, with 31 bases in between. CDR1 SNHLY and CDR2 FYNNEI come from the germline V gene. CDR3 loop: CASRAPRTDLYQLTSTDTQYF. The CDR3 nucleotides are TGTGCCAGCAGGGCTCCTAGGACAGACCTTTACCAACTTACCAGCACAGATACGCAGTATTTT.

This clonotype was counted a few times. V usage is TRBV10-1 and J usage is TRBJ2-2; a weak D match, TRBD2 (5 bases). In germline, CDR1 is WNHNN, CDR2 SYGVQD (reference sequence). V lost 2 bases, J lost 6 bases, and 10 bases lay in between. The CDR3 contains 14 residues. The CDR3 DNA follows: TGCGCCAGCAGTGAGCGGAGGACCCCCGGGGAGCTGTTTTTT. It yields the protein CASSERRTPGELFF.

The V gene is TRBV6-1, the J gene TRBJ1-5, with D possibly TRBD1 on 6 matching bases. The CDR3 length is 17 residues. The germline V gene encodes CDR1 MNHNS and CDR2 SASEGT. V dropped 5 bases and J dropped 0 bases, with 17 bases sitting between them. The CDR3 nucleotides are TGTGCCAGCAGTCTCAAATACAGGGTCCTTAGCAATCAGCCCCAGCATTTT. Protein: CASSLKYRVLSNQPQHF.

V usage is TRBV20-1 and J usage is TRBJ2-1; D perhaps matches TRBD2 (6 bases). The CDR3 spans 13 residues. Germline assignment: CDR1 DFQATT and CDR2 SNEGSKA (reference sequence). V lost 4 bases to trimming and J lost 10 bases, with 17 bases between them. Written as DNA, the CDR3 is TGCAGTGCTATGTCCGGGACTTCAGACGAGCAGTTCTTC. Amino acid sequence: CSAMSGTSDEQFF.

The V and J genes are TRBV28 and TRBJ2-3, with a weak D call TRBD1 (6 bases). Trimming pared 5 bases from V and 6 bases from J, leaving 18 bases between. Per the germline V gene, CDR1 is MDHEN and CDR2 is SYDVKM. The CDR3 is made up of 15 amino acids. DNA of the CDR3: TGTGCCAGCAGTCCCTTTCGACAGGTGGAGGATACGCAGTATTTT. The encoded protein is CASSPFRQVEDTQYF.

Comments on this clonotype: One end of the junction varies from germline; a read error may be responsible. The chain uses TRBV9 and TRBJ2-7; 8 bases map to TRBD1. The CDR3 extends over 14 amino acids. CDR1 and CDR2 (germline): SGDLS, YYNGEE. The CDR3 is CASSVGTGPYEHYF. CDR3 sequence (DNA): TGTGCCAGCAGCGTGGGGACAGGTCCCTACGAGCATTACTTC.

This clonotype was seen ten or more times. In nucleotides, the CDR3 is TGTGCCAGTGGGAAAGACAGGGCGACTGAAGCTTTCTTT. Amino acids: CASGKDRATEAFF. This sequence joins TRBV19 and TRBJ1-1; TRBD1 aligns across 7 bases. Germline V gives CDR1 LNHDA, CDR2 SQIVND (reference sequence). There are 13 residues in the CDR3. V gave up 8 bases and J gave up 5 bases; unmatched junction bases: 8.

At least ten counts were recorded for this clonotype. The V gene is TRBV15, the J gene TRBJ1-2; D remains ambiguous. Trimming left V 0 bases short and J 8 bases short, with 10 bases between. CDR3 length equals 13 residues. The germline V gene has CDR1 LNHNV and CDR2 YYDKDF (reference sequence). The CDR3 spells CATSRDGGRGYTF. The CDR3 DNA reads as TGTGCCACCAGCAGAGATGGAGGGAGAGGCTACACCTTC.

This chain links TRBV6-1 with TRBJ1-6; perhaps TRBD1 as D (6 bases). CDR1 MNHNS and CDR2 SASEGT come from the germline V gene. CDR3 length: 18 residues. V lost 6 bases, J lost 0 bases, and 18 bases lay in between. CDR3 in amino acids: CASSRTVPLSSYNSPLHF. The DNA of the CDR3 is TGTGCCAGCAGCCGGACAGTTCCCCTAAGCTCCTATAATTCACCCCTCCACTTT.

Worth noting for this clonotype: This clone may be a read error of a much larger clone one base away. The chain links TRBV30 to TRBJ2-2, with 8 bases matching TRBD2. CDR3 length: 15 amino acids. The germline V gene encodes CDR1 GTSNPN and CDR2 SVGIG (reference sequence). V lost 3 bases and J lost 6; bases outside the gene matches: 9. The CDR3 DNA is TGTGCCTGGAGCCGGGTCGGGGGGGGGCCCGGGGAGCTGTTTTTT. Protein: CAWSRVGGGPGELFF.

V and J are TRBV7-7 and TRBJ2-2, with D unresolved. The germline CDR1 and CDR2 sequences are SSHAT and FNYEAQ (reference sequence). The CDR3 runs 15 residues. V lost 1 base and J 5 bases, leaving 11 bases between the germline ends. Written as DNA, the CDR3 is TGTGCCAGCAGCTTAGAATGGGCAGGAACCGGGGAGCTGTTTTTT. It encodes CASSLEWAGTGELFF.